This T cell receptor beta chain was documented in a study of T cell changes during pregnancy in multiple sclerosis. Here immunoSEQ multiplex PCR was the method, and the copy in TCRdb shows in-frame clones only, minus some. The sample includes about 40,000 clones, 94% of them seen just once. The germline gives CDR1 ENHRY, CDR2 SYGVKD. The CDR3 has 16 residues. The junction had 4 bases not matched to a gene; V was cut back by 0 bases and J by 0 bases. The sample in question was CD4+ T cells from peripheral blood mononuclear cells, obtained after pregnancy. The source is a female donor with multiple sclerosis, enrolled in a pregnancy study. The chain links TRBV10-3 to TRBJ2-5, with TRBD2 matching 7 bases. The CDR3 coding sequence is TGTGCCATCAGTGAGTCGTCTAGCGGTTACCAAGAGACCCAGTACTTC. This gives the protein CAISESSSGYQETQYF.